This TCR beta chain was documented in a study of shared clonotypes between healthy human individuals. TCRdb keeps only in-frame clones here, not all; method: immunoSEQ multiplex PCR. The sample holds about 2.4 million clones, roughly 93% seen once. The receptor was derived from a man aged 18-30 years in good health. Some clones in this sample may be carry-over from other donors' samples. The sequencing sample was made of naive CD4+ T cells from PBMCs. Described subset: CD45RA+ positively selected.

CDR3 protein: CSASWGANTGELFF. CDR3 DNA: TGCAGCGCCTCCTGGGGGGCGAACACCGGGGAGCTGTTTTTT. J is TRBJ2-2 and V is TRBV29-1; D may be TRBD2 (6 bases). CDR3 length equals 14 residues. V lost 7 bases, J lost 0 bases, and 12 bases lay in between. Germline CDR1 and CDR2: SQVTM and ANQGSEA.